The rows below give T cell receptor beta chains drawn from one sample of a study of patients and donors after allogeneic stem cell transplantation. In TCRdb, the RT-PCR reads were re-called with MiXCR into one record per CDR3 protein. This table has hundreds of thousands of distinct CDR3 sequences, under 20% appearing once. Sequencing used blood, either unsorted or a sorted T cell fraction (not recorded which). Receptors originate from a human donor who was either an allogeneic HSCT recipient or a stem cell or donor lymphocyte infusion donor (not recorded which). It is not recorded whose cells these are; they may come from a transplant donor. Each CDR3 is given with its conserved first and last residue. D genes are given only for firm matches. The listing skips clone size in some rows; elsewhere it reads once, few, many or a size class.

clone_size	d_call	cdr3_length	v_call	j_call	cdr3_aa	cdr3_nt
many	TRBD2	15	TRBV5-1	TRBJ2-2	CASSLRTSPAGELFF	TGCGCCAGCAGCTTAAGGACTAGCCCCGCCGGGGAGCTGTTTTTT
few	TRBD1	14	TRBV12-3/TRBV12-4	TRBJ1-6	CASSRQGKSSPLHF	TGTGCCAGCAGCAGACAGGGGAAAAGCTCACCCCTCCACTTT
once	-	15	TRBV7-9	TRBJ2-2	CASTGAALVPGELFF	TGTGCCAGCACCGGGGCGGCCCTCGTACCCGGGGAGCTGTTTTTT
few	-	16	TRBV7-2	TRBJ2-7	CASSLGGGHGTYEQYF	TGTGCCAGCAGCTTAGGGGGGGGCCACGGTACCTACGAGCAGTACTTC
-	-	14	TRBV28	TRBJ1-3	CASKEGGSGNTIYF	TGTGCCAGCAAGGAGGGGGGCTCTGGAAACACCATATATTTT
few	TRBD1	13	TRBV25-1	TRBJ2-7	CAATSTGLYEQYF	TGTGCCGCCACCTCGACAGGGCTCTACGAGCAGTACTTC
-	-	14	TRBV12-3/TRBV12-4	TRBJ1-1	CASSFYQTNTEAFF	TGTGCCAGCAGTTTTTACCAGACGAACACTGAAGCTTTCTTT
many	-	15	TRBV12-3/TRBV12-4	TRBJ2-1	CASSWVEGSYNEQFF	TGTGCCAGCAGTTGGGTCGAGGGCTCCTACAATGAGCAGTTCTTC
-	TRBD2	15	TRBV4-1	TRBJ2-7	CASSRSGGSSYEQYF	TGCGCCAGCAGTCGTAGCGGGGGAAGCTCCTACGAGCAGTACTTC
few	TRBD2	14	TRBV5-1	TRBJ2-7	CASSLAGTSHEQYF	TGCGCCAGCAGCTTGGCCGGGACTAGCCACGAGCAGTACTTC
-	-	14	TRBV7-9	TRBJ2-3	CASSPGLLPYTQYF	TGTGCCAGCAGCCCCGGACTCCTTCCTTATACGCAGTATTTT
-	-	18	TRBV7-6	TRBJ1-3	CASSLNRALSYSGNTIYF	TGTGCCAGCAGCTTAAACAGGGCATTATCTTACTCTGGAAACACCATATATTTT
-	-	15	TRBV5-1	TRBJ2-2	CASSSGGTTAGELFF	TGCGCCAGCAGCTCCGGGGGAACCACAGCCGGGGAGCTGTTTTTT
few	TRBD1	11	TRBV30	TRBJ2-1	CASQGSIEQFF	TGTGCCTCACAGGGGAGCATTGAGCAGTTCTTC
-	TRBD1	16	TRBV15	TRBJ1-1	CATSRGDSFMNTEAFF	TGTGCCACCAGCAGAGGGGACAGCTTTATGAACACTGAAGCTTTCTTT
few	-	14	TRBV20-1	TRBJ1-1	CSARSDSRNTEAFF	TGCAGTGCTAGATCCGACAGCCGGAACACTGAAGCTTTCTTT
few	-	16	TRBV5-5	TRBJ2-7	CASSLESGRSSYEQYF	TGTGCCAGCAGCTTGGAATCAGGGAGGAGCTCCTACGAGCAGTACTTC
few	-	17	TRBV6-5	TRBJ1-1	CASSYGLLSGDGTEAFF	TGTGCCAGCAGTTACGGTCTTCTTTCCGGGGACGGCACTGAAGCTTTCTTT
-	TRBD2	16	TRBV20-1	TRBJ2-1	CSARDGTSGRNNEQFF	TGCAGTGCTAGAGATGGGACTAGCGGGAGAAACAATGAGCAGTTCTTC
medium-sized	TRBD2	15	TRBV30	TRBJ2-3	CAWSALAVPTDTQYF	TGTGCCTGGAGTGCACTAGCGGTTCCCACAGATACGCAGTATTTT
-	TRBD2	15	TRBV7-9	TRBJ2-7	CASSLGSGDLGEQYF	TGTGCCAGCAGCTTAGGTAGCGGGGACCTGGGCGAGCAGTACTTC
few	TRBD1	16	TRBV20-1	TRBJ1-2	CSARARDRGINYGYTF	TGCAGTGCTAGGGCAAGGGACAGGGGAATTAACTATGGCTACACCTTC
few	TRBD1	15	TRBV15	TRBJ2-7	CATSSGTGLIGGQYF	TGTGCCACCAGCTCTGGGACAGGGCTCATCGGGGGGCAGTACTTC
-	-	12	TRBV12-3/TRBV12-4	TRBJ1-2	CASSPDTYGYTF	TGTGCCAGCAGTCCCGACACCTATGGCTACACCTTC
few	-	15	TRBV4-1	TRBJ2-7	CASSQGGISFYEQYF	TGCGCCAGCAGCCAAGGAGGAATTAGCTTCTACGAGCAGTACTTC
-	TRBD2	14	TRBV6-1	TRBJ2-7	CASSIAGVSYEQYF	TGTGCCAGCAGTATAGCGGGAGTAAGCTACGAGCAGTACTTC
-	TRBD1	14	TRBV12-3/TRBV12-4	TRBJ1-4	CASSSGTATEKLFF	TGTGCCAGCAGTTCCGGGACAGCGACCGAAAAACTGTTTTTT
-	TRBD2	15	TRBV6-1	TRBJ2-1	CASNTPSGGTNEQFF	TGTGCCAGCAACACGCCTAGCGGGGGGACGAATGAGCAGTTCTTC
-	-	19	TRBV12-3/TRBV12-4	TRBJ1-2	CASSLPNTGQYRVGYGYTF	TGTGCCAGCAGTTTACCCAACACTGGCCAGTACAGGGTTGGTTATGGCTACACCTTC
-	TRBD2	15	TRBV20-1	TRBJ2-1	CSARLPLSLANEQFF	TGCAGTGCTAGGCTTCCCTTATCACTAGCGAATGAGCAGTTCTTC
many	-	13	TRBV12-3/TRBV12-4	TRBJ2-7	CASSLQGYYEQYF	TGTGCCAGCAGTTTACAGGGTTACTACGAGCAGTACTTC
-	TRBD2	18	TRBV20-1	TRBJ2-5	CSARDCRVSGGGQETQYF	TGCAGTGCTAGAGATTGTCGGGTTAGCGGGGGGGGACAAGAGACCCAGTACTTC
few	-	14	TRBV13	TRBJ2-2	CASSFQGWTGELFF	TGTGCCAGCAGCTTCCAGGGGTGGACCGGGGAGCTGTTTTTT
-	TRBD2	15	TRBV18	TRBJ2-7	CASSGASGQTYEQYF	TGTGCCAGCTCGGGCGCTAGCGGACAAACCTACGAGCAGTACTTC
many	-	12	TRBV7-9	TRBJ2-7	CASSSSRGGQYF	TGTGCCAGCAGCTCTTCTAGGGGAGGGCAGTACTTC
few	-	14	TRBV12-3/TRBV12-4	TRBJ1-1	CASSQQVLNTEAFF	TGTGCCAGCAGTCAACAGGTTTTGAACACTGAAGCTTTCTTT
few	-	14	TRBV4-2	TRBJ2-7	CASSQAALAYEQYF	TGTGCCAGCAGCCAAGCGGCGTTAGCCTACGAGCAGTACTTC
many	-	15	TRBV4-3	TRBJ2-1	CASSQARGRYNEQFF	TGCGCCAGCAGCCAAGCCAGGGGCAGATACAATGAGCAGTTCTTC
-	-	14	TRBV2	TRBJ1-3	CASRAGPAGNTIYF	TGTGCCAGCAGGGCCGGACCTGCCGGAAACACCATATATTTT
few	-	15	TRBV20-1	TRBJ2-7	CSARRGWRNTYEQYF	TGCAGTGCTAGAAGGGGATGGAGAAACACCTACGAGCAGTACTTC
-	-	14	TRBV7-8	TRBJ2-1	CASSFRGPLNEQFF	TGTGCCAGCAGCTTTAGAGGGCCCCTTAATGAGCAGTTCTTC
few	TRBD2	15	TRBV6-1	TRBJ2-5	CASQRSGTSVETQYF	TGTGCCAGCCAACGATCCGGGACTAGCGTAGAGACCCAGTACTTC
-	-	15	TRBV9	TRBJ2-1	CASSAQATSYNEQFF	TGTGCCAGCAGCGCACAGGCAACCTCCTACAATGAGCAGTTCTTC
few	-	12	TRBV10-3	TRBJ2-2	CATNTNTGELFF	TGTGCCACGAACACGAACACCGGGGAGCTGTTTTTT
-	TRBD1	15	TRBV20-1	TRBJ2-7	CSARRTGTASYEQYF	TGCAGTGCTAGACGCACCGGGACAGCTTCCTACGAGCAGTACTTC
many	-	14	TRBV4-3	TRBJ1-1	CASSRTGTNTEAFF	TGCGCCAGCAGCCGAACCGGGACGAACACTGAAGCTTTCTTT